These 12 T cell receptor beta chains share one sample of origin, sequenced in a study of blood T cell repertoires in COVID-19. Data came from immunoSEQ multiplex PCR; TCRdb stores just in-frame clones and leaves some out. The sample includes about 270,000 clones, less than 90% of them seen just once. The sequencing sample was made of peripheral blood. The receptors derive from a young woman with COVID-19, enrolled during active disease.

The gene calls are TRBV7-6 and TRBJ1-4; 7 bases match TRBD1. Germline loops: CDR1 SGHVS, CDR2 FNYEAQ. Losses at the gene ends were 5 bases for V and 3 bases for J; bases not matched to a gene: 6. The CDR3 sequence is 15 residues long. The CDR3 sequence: CASSVQGLANEKLFF. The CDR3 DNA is TGTGCCAGCAGCGTACAGGGGTTGGCTAATGAAAAACTGTTTTTT.

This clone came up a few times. The CDR3 coding sequence is TGCGCCAGCAGGGGACTAGCGGGGAACACCGGGGAGCTGTTTTTT. Amino acids: CASRGLAGNTGELFF. The chain is built from TRBV5-1 and TRBJ2-2; 12 nucleotides align to TRBD2. The CDR3 loop spans 15 amino acids. Germline lookup yields CDR1 SGHRS and CDR2 YFSETQ. After removal of 5 bases from V and 1 base from J, the junction contained 0 bases not matched to a gene.

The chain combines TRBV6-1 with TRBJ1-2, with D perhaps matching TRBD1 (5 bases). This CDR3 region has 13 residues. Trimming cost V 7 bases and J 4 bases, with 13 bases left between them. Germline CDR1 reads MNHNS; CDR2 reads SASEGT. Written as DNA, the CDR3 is TGTGCCAGCACTCTGCAGGGCCCCTATGGCTACACCTTC. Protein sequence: CASTLQGPYGYTF.

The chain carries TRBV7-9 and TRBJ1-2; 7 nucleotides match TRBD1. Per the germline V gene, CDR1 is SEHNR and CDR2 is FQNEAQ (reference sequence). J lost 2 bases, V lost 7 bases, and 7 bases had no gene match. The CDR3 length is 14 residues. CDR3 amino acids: CASTQTGTNYGYTF. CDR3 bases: TGTGCCAGCACCCAGACAGGGACCAACTATGGCTACACCTTC.

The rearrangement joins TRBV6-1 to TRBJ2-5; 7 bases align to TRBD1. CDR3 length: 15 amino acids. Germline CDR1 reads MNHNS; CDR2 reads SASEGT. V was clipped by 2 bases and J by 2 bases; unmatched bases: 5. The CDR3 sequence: CASSEPGQLQETQYF. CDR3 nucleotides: TGTGCCAGCAGTGAACCGGGACAGCTACAAGAGACCCAGTACTTC.

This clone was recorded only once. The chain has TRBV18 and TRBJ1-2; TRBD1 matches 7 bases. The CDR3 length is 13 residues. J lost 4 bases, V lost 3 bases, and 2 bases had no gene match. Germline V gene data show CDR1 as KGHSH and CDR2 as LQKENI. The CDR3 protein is CASSPDRAYGYTF. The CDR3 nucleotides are TGTGCCAGCTCACCCGACAGGGCCTATGGCTACACCTTC.

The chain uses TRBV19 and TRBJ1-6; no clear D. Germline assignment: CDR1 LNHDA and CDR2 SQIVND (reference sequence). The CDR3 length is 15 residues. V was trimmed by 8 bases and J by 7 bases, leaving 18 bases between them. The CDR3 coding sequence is TGTGCCAGTCGAGTTGGGCAGTCTGCAAATTCACCCCTCCACTTT. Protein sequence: CASRVGQSANSPLHF.

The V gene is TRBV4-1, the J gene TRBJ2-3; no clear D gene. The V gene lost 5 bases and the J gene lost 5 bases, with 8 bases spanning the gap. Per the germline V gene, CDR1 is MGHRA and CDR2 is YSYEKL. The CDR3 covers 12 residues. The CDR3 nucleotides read TGCGCCAGCAGCTTGTCCGGAGATACGCAGTATTTT. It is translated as CASSLSGDTQYF.

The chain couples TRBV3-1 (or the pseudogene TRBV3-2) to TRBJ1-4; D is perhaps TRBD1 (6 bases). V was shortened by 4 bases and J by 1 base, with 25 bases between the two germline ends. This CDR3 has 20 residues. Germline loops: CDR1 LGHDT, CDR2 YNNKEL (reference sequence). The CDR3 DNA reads TGTGCCAGCAGCCCCACGGGGGGCTATTTTGTTAGCGAAACTAATGAAAAACTGTTTTTT. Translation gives CASSPTGGYFVSETNEKLFF.

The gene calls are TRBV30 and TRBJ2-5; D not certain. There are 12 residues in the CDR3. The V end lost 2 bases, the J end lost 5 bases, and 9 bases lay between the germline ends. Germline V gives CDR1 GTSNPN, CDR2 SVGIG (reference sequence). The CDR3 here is CAWSWAGETQYF. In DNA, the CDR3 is TGTGCCTGGAGTTGGGCTGGGGAGACCCAGTACTTC.

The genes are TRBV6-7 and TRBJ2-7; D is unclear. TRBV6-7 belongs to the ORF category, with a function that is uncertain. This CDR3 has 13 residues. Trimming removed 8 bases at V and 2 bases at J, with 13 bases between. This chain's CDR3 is CASGLTTTYEQYF. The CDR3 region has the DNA TGTGCCAGCGGGCTAACCACCACCTACGAGCAGTACTTC.

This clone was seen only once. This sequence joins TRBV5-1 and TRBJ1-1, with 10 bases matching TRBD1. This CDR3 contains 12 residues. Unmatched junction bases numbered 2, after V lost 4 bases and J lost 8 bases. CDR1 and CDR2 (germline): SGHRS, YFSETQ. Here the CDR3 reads CASSLTGGEAFF. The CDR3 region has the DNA TGCGCCAGCAGCCTGACAGGGGGCGAAGCTTTCTTT.